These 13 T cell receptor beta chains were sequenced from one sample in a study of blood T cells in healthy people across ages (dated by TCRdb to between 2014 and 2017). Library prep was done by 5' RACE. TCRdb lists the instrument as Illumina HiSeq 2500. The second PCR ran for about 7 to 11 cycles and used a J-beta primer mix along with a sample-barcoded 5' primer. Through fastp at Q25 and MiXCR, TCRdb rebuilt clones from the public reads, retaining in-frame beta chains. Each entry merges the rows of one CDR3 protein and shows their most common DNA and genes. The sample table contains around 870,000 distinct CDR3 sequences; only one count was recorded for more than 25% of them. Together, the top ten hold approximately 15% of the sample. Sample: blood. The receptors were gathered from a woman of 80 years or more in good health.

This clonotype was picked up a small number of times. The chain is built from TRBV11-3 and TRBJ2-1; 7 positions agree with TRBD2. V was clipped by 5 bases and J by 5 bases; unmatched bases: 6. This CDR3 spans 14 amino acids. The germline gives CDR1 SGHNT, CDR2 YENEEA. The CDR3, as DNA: TGTGCCAGCAGCCCCGGGACTAATGACAATGAGCAGTTCTTC. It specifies CASSPGTNDNEQFF. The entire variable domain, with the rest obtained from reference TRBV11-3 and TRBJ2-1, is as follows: EAGVVQSPRYKIIEKKQPVAFWCNPISGHNTLYWYLQNLGQGPELLIRYENEEAVDDSQLPKDRFSAERLKGVDSTLKIQPAELGDSAVYLCASSPGTNDNEQFFGPGTRLTVL.

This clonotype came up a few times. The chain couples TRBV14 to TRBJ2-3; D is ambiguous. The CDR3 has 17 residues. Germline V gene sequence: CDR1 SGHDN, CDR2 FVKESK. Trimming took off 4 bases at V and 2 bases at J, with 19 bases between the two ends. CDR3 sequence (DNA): TGTGCCAGCAGCCTGACCGGGTCCCGAAGGGACACAGATACGCAGTATTTT. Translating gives CASSLTGSRRDTDTQYF.

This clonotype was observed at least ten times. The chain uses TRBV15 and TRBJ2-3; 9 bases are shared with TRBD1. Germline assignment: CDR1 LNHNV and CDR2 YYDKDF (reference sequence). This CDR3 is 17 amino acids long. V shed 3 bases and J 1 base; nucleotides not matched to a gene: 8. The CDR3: CATSRVGQGLRTDTQYF. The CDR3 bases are TGTGCCACCAGCAGGGTGGGACAGGGTTTACGCACAGATACGCAGTATTTT.

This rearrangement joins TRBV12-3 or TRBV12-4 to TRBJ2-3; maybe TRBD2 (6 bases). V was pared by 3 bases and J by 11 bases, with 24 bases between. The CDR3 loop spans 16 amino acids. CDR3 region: CASSFRRLASTDVQYF. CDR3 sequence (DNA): TGTGCCAGCAGTTTTCGGAGGCTAGCGAGCACAGATGTGCAGTATTTT.

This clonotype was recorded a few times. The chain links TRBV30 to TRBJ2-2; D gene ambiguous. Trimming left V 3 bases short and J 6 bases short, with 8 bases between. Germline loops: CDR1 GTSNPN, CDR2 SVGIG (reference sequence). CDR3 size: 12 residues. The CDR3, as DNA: TGTGCCTGGAGCTTATCCGCCGGGGAGCTGTTTTTT. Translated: CAWSLSAGELFF.

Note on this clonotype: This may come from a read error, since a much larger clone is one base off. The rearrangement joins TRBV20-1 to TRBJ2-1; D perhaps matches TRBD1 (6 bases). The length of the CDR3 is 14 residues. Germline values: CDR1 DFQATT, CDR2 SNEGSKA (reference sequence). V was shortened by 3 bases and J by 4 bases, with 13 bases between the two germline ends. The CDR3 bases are TGCAGTGCTAGTCAGGGGTTTTCATACAATGAGCAGTTCTTC. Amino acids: CSASQGFSYNEQFF.

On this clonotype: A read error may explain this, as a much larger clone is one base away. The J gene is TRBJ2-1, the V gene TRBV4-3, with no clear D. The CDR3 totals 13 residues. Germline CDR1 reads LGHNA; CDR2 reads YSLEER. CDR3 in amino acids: CVSSLLARNEQFF. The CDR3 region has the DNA TGCGTCAGCAGCCTATTGGCCAGAAATGAGCAGTTCTTC.

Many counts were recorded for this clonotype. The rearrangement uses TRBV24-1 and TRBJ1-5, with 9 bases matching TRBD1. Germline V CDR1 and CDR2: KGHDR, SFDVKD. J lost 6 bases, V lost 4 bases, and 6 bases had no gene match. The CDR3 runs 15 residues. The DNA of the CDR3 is TGTGCCACCAGTGACACGGGACAGGGAATTCAGCCCCAGCATTTT. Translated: CATSDTGQGIQPQHF.

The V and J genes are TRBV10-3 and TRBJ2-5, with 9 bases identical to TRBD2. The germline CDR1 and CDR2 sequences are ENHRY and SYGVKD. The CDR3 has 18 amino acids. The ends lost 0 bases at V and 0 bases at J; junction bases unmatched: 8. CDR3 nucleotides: TGTGCCATCAGTGAGTCTGATAGCGGGAGAAGGCACCAAGAGACCCAGTACTTC. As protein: CAISESDSGRRHQETQYF.

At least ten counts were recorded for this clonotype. Written as DNA, the CDR3 is TGTGCCAGCAGCTTAGACCCACCCGAGCAGTACTTC. Amino acid sequence: CASSLDPPEQYF. The chain has TRBV11-2 and TRBJ2-7; D is unresolved. Germline lookup yields CDR1 SGHAT and CDR2 FQNNGV. The V and J ends lost 0 bases and 6 bases respectively, with 6 bases between them. CDR3 size: 12 residues. Together with reference TRBV11-2 and TRBJ2-7, the CDR3 gives the full variable domain: EAGVAQSPRYKIIEKRQSVAFWCNPISGHATLYWYQQILGQGPKLLIQFQNNGVVDDSQLPKDRFSAERLKGVDSTLKIQPAKLEDSAVYLCASSLDPPEQYFGPGTRLTVT.

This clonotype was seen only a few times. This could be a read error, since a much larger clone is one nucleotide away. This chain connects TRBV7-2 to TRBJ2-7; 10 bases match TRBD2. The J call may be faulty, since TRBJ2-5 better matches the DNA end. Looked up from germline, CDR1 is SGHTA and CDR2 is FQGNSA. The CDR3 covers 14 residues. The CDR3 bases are TGTGCCGGCAGCTTAGGGGGACTAGCGGAGACCCAGTACTTC. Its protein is CAGSLGGLAETQYF.

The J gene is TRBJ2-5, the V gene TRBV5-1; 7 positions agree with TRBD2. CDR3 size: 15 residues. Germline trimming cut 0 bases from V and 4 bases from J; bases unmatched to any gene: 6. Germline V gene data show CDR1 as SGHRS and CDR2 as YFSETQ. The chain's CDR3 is CASSLAPGLRETQYF. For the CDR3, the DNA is TGCGCCAGCAGCTTGGCCCCGGGACTAAGAGAGACCCAGTACTTC.

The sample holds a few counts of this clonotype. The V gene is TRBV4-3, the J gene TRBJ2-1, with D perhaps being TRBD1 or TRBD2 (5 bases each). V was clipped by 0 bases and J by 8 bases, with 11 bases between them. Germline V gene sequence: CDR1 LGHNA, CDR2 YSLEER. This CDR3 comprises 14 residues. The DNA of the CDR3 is TGCGCCAGCAGCCAAGATATGGGGGTGTATGAGCAGTTCTTC. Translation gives CASSQDMGVYEQFF.